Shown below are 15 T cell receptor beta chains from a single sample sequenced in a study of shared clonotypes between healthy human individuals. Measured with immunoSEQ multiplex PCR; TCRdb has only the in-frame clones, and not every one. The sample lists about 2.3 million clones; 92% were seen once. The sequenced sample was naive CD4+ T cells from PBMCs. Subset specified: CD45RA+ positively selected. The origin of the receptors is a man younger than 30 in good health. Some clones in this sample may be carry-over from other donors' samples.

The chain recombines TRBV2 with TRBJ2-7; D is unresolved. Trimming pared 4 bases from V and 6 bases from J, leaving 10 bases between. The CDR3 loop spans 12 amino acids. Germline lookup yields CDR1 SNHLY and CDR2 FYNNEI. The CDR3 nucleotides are TGTGCCAGCAGTGTGGAGCGTTCCGAGCAGTACTTC. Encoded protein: CASSVERSEQYF.

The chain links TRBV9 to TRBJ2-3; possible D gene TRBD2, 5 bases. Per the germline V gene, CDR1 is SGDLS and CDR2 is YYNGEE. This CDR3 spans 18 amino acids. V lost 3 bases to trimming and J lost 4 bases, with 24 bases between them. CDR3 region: CASSGTRPSGPPADTQYF. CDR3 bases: TGTGCCAGCAGCGGCACCCGACCGAGCGGCCCACCCGCAGATACGCAGTATTTT.

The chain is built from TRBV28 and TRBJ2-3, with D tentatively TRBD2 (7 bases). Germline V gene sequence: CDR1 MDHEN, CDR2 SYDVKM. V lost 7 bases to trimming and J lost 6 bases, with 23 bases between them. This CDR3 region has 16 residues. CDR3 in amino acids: CASISRGQGSPDTQYF. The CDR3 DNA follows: TGTGCCAGCATCTCGCGGGGGCAGGGCTCCCCGGATACGCAGTATTTT.

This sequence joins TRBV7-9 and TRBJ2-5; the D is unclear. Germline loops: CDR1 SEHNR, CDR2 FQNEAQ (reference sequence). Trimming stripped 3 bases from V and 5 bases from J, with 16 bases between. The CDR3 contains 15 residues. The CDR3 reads CASSLLGQALETQYF. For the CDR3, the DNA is TGTGCCAGCAGCTTGCTCGGGCAGGCCCTGGAGACCCAGTACTTC. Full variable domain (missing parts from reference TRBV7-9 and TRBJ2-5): DTGVSQNPRHKITKRGQNVTFRCDPISEHNRLYWYRQTLGQGPEFLTYFQNEAQLEKSRLLSDRFSAERPKGSFSTLEIQRTEQGDSAMYLCASSLLGQALETQYFGPGTRLLVL.

The CDR3 DNA sequence: TGCGCCAGCAGCTTAGCCGGACTAGTAAGTCCACCCGGGGAGCTGTTTTTT. It specifies CASSLAGLVSPPGELFF. This chain links TRBV5-1 with TRBJ2-2, with TRBD2 matching 7 bases. The CDR3 has 17 amino acids. Germline CDR1 reads SGHRS; CDR2 reads YFSETQ. V lost 2 bases, J lost 6 bases, and 13 bases stayed unmatched.

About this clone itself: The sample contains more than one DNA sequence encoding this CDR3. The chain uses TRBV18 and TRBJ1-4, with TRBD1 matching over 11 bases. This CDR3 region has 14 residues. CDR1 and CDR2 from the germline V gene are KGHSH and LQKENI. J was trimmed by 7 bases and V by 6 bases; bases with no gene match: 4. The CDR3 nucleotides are TGTGCCAGCTCCCCCGGGACAGGGGGTGAAAAACTGTTTTTT. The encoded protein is CASSPGTGGEKLFF.

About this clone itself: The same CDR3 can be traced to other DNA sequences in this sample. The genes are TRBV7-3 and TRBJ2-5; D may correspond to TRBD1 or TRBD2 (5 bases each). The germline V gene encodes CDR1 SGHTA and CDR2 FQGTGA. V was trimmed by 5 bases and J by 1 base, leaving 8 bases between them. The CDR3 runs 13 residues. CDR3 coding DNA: TGTGCCAGCAGCCCCGGGACCCAAGAGACCCAGTACTTC. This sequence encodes CASSPGTQETQYF.

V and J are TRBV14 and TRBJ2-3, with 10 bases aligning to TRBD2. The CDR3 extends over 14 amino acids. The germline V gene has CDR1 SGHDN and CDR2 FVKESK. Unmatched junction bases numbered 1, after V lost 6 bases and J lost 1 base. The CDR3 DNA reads TGTGCCAGCAGTCTAGCGGGAGGCACAGATACGCAGTATTTT. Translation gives CASSLAGGTDTQYF.

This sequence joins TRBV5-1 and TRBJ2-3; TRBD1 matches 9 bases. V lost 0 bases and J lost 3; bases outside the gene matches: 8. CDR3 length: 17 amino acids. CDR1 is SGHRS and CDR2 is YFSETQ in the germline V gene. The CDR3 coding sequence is TGCGCCAGCAGCTTGGCCGACAGGGGGAGGGGAACAGATACGCAGTATTTT. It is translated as CASSLADRGRGTDTQYF.

In DNA, the CDR3 is TGTGCCAGCAGCGCCCCCCTAGCGACAAACACCGGGGAGCTGTTTTTT. Translated: CASSAPLATNTGELFF. The chain uses TRBV7-6 and TRBJ2-2, with a weak D call TRBD2 (6 bases). V was shortened by 5 bases and J by 2 bases, with 15 bases between the two germline ends. The CDR3 runs 16 residues. Germline values: CDR1 SGHVS, CDR2 FNYEAQ.

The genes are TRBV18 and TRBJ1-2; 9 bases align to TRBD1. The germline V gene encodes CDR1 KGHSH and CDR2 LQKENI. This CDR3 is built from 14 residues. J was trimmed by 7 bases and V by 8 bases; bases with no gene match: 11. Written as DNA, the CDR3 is TGTGCCAGCAGATCACAGGGGGCGCCCACTGGCTACACCTTC. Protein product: CASRSQGAPTGYTF.

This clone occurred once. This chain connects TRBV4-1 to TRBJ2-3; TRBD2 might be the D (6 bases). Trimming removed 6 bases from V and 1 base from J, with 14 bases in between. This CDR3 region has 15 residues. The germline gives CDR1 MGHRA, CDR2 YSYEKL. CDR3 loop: CASSYRDSRTDTQYF. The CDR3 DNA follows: TGCGCCAGCAGTTACCGGGACTCTCGCACAGATACGCAGTATTTT.

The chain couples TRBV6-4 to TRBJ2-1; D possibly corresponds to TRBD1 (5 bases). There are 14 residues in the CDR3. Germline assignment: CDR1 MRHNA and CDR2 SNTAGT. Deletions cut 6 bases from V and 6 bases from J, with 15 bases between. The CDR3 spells CASRAQGHFNEQFF. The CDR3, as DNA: TGTGCCAGCAGAGCCCAGGGCCACTTCAATGAGCAGTTCTTC.

The CDR3 is CASSLLASGDTGELFF. CDR3 sequence (DNA): TGTGCCAGCAGTTTATTAGCTAGCGGAGACACCGGGGAGCTGTTTTTT. The chain joins TRBV28 to TRBJ2-2; 7 bases line up with TRBD2. Germline CDR1 is MDHEN and CDR2 is SYDVKM. V shed 1 base and J 3 bases; nucleotides not matched to a gene: 5. This CDR3 comprises 16 residues.

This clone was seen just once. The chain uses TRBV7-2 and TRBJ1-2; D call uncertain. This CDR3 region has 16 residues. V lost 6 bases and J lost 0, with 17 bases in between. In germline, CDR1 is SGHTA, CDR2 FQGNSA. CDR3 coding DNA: TGTGCCAGCAGTCAATACGGTGGCGGGGCTAACTATGGCTACACCTTC. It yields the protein CASSQYGGGANYGYTF.